What follows describes a single T cell receptor (beta chain). Here immunoSEQ multiplex PCR was the method, and the copy in TCRdb shows in-frame clones only, minus some. In the table there are nearly 1,000,000 clones, approximately 80% of which are singletons. From germline, CDR1 is SNHLY and CDR2 FYNNEI. This CDR3 is built from 13 residues. After removal of 7 bases from V and 3 bases from J, the junction contained 5 bases not matched to a gene. This entry comes from a study of shared clonotypes between healthy human individuals. The sequenced material came from memory CD4+ T cells sorted from blood. Subset here: CD45RA-negative fraction. The chain uses TRBV2 and TRBJ1-2; 7 nucleotides agree with TRBD1. This TCR came from a man younger than 30 in good health. The CDR3 is CASTLGTDYGYTF. The CDR3 DNA is TGTGCCAGCACCCTAGGGACAGACTATGGCTACACCTTC.